What follows are 10 T cell receptor beta chains derived from one specimen sequenced in a study of shared clonotypes between healthy human individuals. The naive CD8 subset, CD45RO-negative cells positively selected for CCR7, excluded terminally differentiated effector memory CD45RA+ cells. Sequenced by immunoSEQ multiplex PCR; TCRdb stores in-frame clones only, minus some. This table holds about 1,900,000 clones, about 95% found once. The sample taken for sequencing was naive CD8+ T cells sorted from blood. These receptors all stem from a man aged 18 to 30 in good health.

This chain connects TRBV28 to TRBJ1-2; 7 bases line up with TRBD1. Looked up from germline, CDR1 is MDHEN and CDR2 is SYDVKM. CDR3 length equals 15 residues. The junction had 6 bases not matched to a gene; V was cut back by 3 bases and J by 2 bases. Here the CDR3 DNA reads TGTGCCAGCAGTTTGGCGACAGGGTCCAACTATGGCTACACCTTC. It codes for CASSLATGSNYGYTF.

The V gene is TRBV4-3, the J gene TRBJ1-2; D remains unclear. This CDR3 contains 15 residues. The germline V and J ends were trimmed by 0 bases and 5 bases, with 13 bases remaining between them. CDR1 LGHNA and CDR2 YSLEER come from the germline V gene. The CDR3 loop is CASSQDIAEPYGYTF. The CDR3 region has the DNA TGCGCCAGCAGCCAAGATATTGCGGAACCATATGGCTACACCTTC.

The chain combines TRBV28 with TRBJ1-5; D is perhaps TRBD1 (5 bases). The V gene lost 6 bases and the J gene lost 1 base, with 13 bases spanning the gap. Germline V gives CDR1 MDHEN, CDR2 SYDVKM. The CDR3 has 15 residues. Here the CDR3 reads CASSYRDRSNQPQHF. The CDR3 bases are TGTGCCAGCAGCTATAGGGACCGCAGCAATCAGCCCCAGCATTTT.

With respect to this clone: The same CDR3 can be traced to other DNA sequences in this sample. The rearrangement links TRBV27 to TRBJ1-2; weak D call: TRBD1 (6 bases). Germline-derived CDR1 and CDR2 are MNHEY and SMNVEV (reference sequence). Trimming pared 2 bases from V and 4 bases from J, leaving 8 bases between. The CDR3 length is 13 residues. The CDR3 here is CASSLDRTYGYTF. In nucleotides, the CDR3 is TGTGCCAGCAGTTTAGACAGGACCTATGGCTACACCTTC.

About this clone itself: The same CDR3 can be traced to other DNA sequences in this sample. The V and J genes are TRBV6-5 and TRBJ1-2; D may be TRBD1 (6 bases). Germline assignment: CDR1 MNHEY and CDR2 SVGAGI. CDR3 length equals 13 residues. V gave up 6 bases and J gave up 2 bases, with 10 bases separating them. Here the CDR3 DNA reads TGTGCCAGCAGCCCCGGACAGAACTATGGCTACACCTTC. This encodes CASSPGQNYGYTF.

A word on this clone: The same CDR3 is also encoded by other DNA sequences in this sample. V is TRBV27 and J is TRBJ1-1, with unresolved D. The CDR3 runs to 13 residues. Germline CDR1 MNHEY, CDR2 SMNVEV (reference sequence). Trimming removed 0 bases from V and 4 bases from J, with 6 bases in between. The CDR3 spells CASSLSGITEAFF. The CDR3 DNA reads TGTGCCAGCAGTTTATCAGGGATCACTGAAGCTTTCTTT.

The J gene is TRBJ2-2, the V gene TRBV7-9, with 12 nucleotides matching TRBD2. The CDR3 has 16 amino acids. The germline CDR1 and CDR2 sequences are SEHNR and FQNEAQ (reference sequence). V lost 5 bases to trimming and J lost 7 bases; unmatched junction nucleotides: 8. This CDR3 is CASSPRTSGNLGELFF. The CDR3 DNA reads as TGTGCCAGCAGCCCAAGGACTAGCGGGAATCTCGGGGAGCTGTTTTTT.

A note on this clone: Distinct nucleotide sequences in the sample also encode this CDR3. This chain links TRBV30 with TRBJ1-1; D is ambiguous. CDR3 length: 11 amino acids. CDR1 GTSNPN and CDR2 SVGIG come from the germline V gene (reference sequence). Trimming pared 2 bases from V and 5 bases from J, leaving 6 bases between. The CDR3 protein is CAWSRRTEAFF. The CDR3 DNA reads TGTGCCTGGAGTAGAAGGACTGAAGCTTTCTTT.

This sequence joins TRBV27 and TRBJ1-2; tentatively, D is TRBD1 (5 bases). The CDR3 consists of 13 residues. Looked up from germline, CDR1 is MNHEY and CDR2 is SMNVEV (reference sequence). Trimming pared 3 bases from V and 6 bases from J, leaving 11 bases between. The CDR3 DNA sequence: TGTGCCAGCAGTTTCGAGGGGAAGCATGGCTACACCTTC. It translates to CASSFEGKHGYTF.

V and J are TRBV9 and TRBJ2-3, with 7 bases matching TRBD2. Per the germline V gene, CDR1 is SGDLS and CDR2 is YYNGEE. The CDR3 consists of 15 residues. After removal of 2 bases from V and 0 bases from J, the junction contained 3 bases not matched to a gene. CDR3 residues: CASSVRGGSTDTQYF. CDR3 coding DNA: TGTGCCAGCAGCGTTCGCGGGGGAAGCACAGATACGCAGTATTTT.